This TCR beta chain was identified during a study of blood T cell repertoires in COVID-19. Study as a whole: Researchers got acute and convalescent COVID-19 samples from the United States, Italy and Spain. Sources were T cells, B-cell-depleted T cells, or PBMCs; the material itself was cDNA or gDNA.

The germline V gene encodes CDR1 KGHSH and CDR2 LQKENI. The CDR3 is 13 residues long. V was clipped by 0 bases and J by 3 bases, with 4 bases between them. Per the original data handling: Cell counts per sample came from amplifying reference gene primers. Generated by immunoSEQ multiplex PCR, the TCRdb table keeps only in-frame clones and is missing some. V, J and clone size reflect that table, while D and trimming were determined from the DNA. The sample has roughly 100,000 clones, roughly nine tenths seen once. The TCR was taken from a man in his fifties or sixties with acute or convalescent COVID-19. This sequence joins TRBV18 and TRBJ2-3; D gene uncertain. Sequencing used peripheral blood. The CDR3 here is CASSPPSTDTQYF. The CDR3, as DNA: TGTGCCAGCTCACCACCGAGTACAGATACGCAGTATTTT.